A selection of T cell receptor beta chains follows, all from one sample in a study of vaccination effects on CD4 cells after COVID-19. The protocol was immunoSEQ multiplex PCR, while the TCRdb copy is restricted to in-frame clones and leaves out a portion. Here the sample spans tens of thousands of clones, 75% to 85% being singletons. Antigen specificity for these receptors is unknown. Sequencing was performed on CD4+ T cells from PBMCs cultured with HCoV-229E spike peptides, taken after COVID-19 vaccination. All receptors come from a human donor who received a COVID-19 vaccine. Each CDR3 is given without its conserved first and last residue. D genes are given only for firm matches. A row's size may be missing; if present it is once, few, many or a size class.

D: TRBD1; J: TRBJ1-3; V: TRBV5-4; size: -; CDR3: ASSLSGQGNTIY
D: -; J: TRBJ2-5; V: TRBV4-2; size: -; CDR3: ASSRKDKQETQY
D: -; J: TRBJ2-3; V: TRBV28; size: -; CDR3: ATRGGGGVTTQY
D: TRBD1; J: TRBJ1-5; V: TRBV24-1; size: -; CDR3: ATSDRFRGQYQPQH
D: -; J: TRBJ2-1; V: TRBV11-2; size: -; CDR3: ASSNSNYNEQF
D: -; J: TRBJ1-2; V: TRBV28; size: -; CDR3: ASSSTTLYGYT
D: TRBD1; J: TRBJ2-1; V: TRBV15; size: -; CDR3: ATSRRGTGGGNEQF
D: TRBD1; J: TRBJ2-6; V: TRBV19; size: -; CDR3: ASSIRGQYTGANVLT
D: TRBD1; J: TRBJ2-3; V: TRBV5-4; size: -; CDR3: ASSSGTDTDTQY
D: -; J: TRBJ2-6; V: TRBV27; size: -; CDR3: ASSIRGLGANVLT
D: -; J: TRBJ2-4; V: TRBV6-5; size: -; CDR3: ASSYGSGPSNIQY
D: -; J: TRBJ1-2; V: TRBV13; size: -; CDR3: ASSLGRGSNYGYT
D: -; J: TRBJ1-1; V: TRBV11-3; size: -; CDR3: ASSRGGGNTEAF
D: -; J: TRBJ1-2; V: TRBV28; size: -; CDR3: ASSSTRGWQGNYGYT
D: TRBD2; J: TRBJ2-1; V: TRBV3-1/TRBV3-2; size: -; CDR3: ASSRQTSGGANEQF
D: -; J: TRBJ2-2; V: TRBV5-1; size: -; CDR3: ASSLASGASNTGELF
D: TRBD2; J: TRBJ2-3; V: TRBV5-1; size: -; CDR3: ASSLEGLAGPTDTQY
D: TRBD2; J: TRBJ2-1; V: TRBV5-1; size: few; CDR3: ASSDGTSYQQGDEQF
D: -; J: TRBJ1-1; V: TRBV5-6; size: -; CDR3: ASSSWTRRTEAF
D: TRBD1; J: TRBJ1-6; V: TRBV5-5; size: -; CDR3: ASSLEGQGNSPLH
D: TRBD1; J: TRBJ1-2; V: TRBV20-1; size: -; CDR3: SASGTAYGYT
D: -; J: TRBJ1-6; V: TRBV6-5; size: few; CDR3: ASNSRTAYNSPLH
D: TRBD2; J: TRBJ2-5; V: TRBV7-9; size: -; CDR3: ASRLAGGPAETQY
D: -; J: TRBJ1-1; V: TRBV2; size: -; CDR3: ASSPSSGGSAF
D: -; J: TRBJ1-2; V: TRBV18; size: -; CDR3: ASSPLDTTNYGYT
D: TRBD2; J: TRBJ2-1; V: TRBV6-5; size: -; CDR3: ASIATSGVAF
D: -; J: TRBJ2-3; V: TRBV29-1; size: -; CDR3: SVDSDTQY
D: -; J: TRBJ1-5; V: TRBV5-5; size: -; CDR3: ASSLGQINQPQH
D: -; J: TRBJ2-5; V: TRBV10-1; size: few; CDR3: ASSNRATDKETQY
D: -; J: TRBJ1-5; V: TRBV6-6; size: -; CDR3: ASTFPGGSNQPQH
D: -; J: TRBJ2-1; V: TRBV24-1; size: -; CDR3: ATSDPSGVVYNEQF
D: -; J: TRBJ1-3; V: TRBV3-1/TRBV3-2; size: once; CDR3: ASSQVGRGNTIY
D: -; J: TRBJ2-1; V: TRBV5-1; size: -; CDR3: ASSLVADYNEQF
D: TRBD1; J: TRBJ1-4; V: TRBV11-2; size: once; CDR3: ASSPWTGANEKLF
D: TRBD1; J: TRBJ1-1; V: TRBV5-1; size: -; CDR3: ASSLDGQGGEAF
D: -; J: TRBJ1-5; V: TRBV19; size: -; CDR3: ASSSKGTSNQPQH
D: -; J: TRBJ1-1; V: TRBV18; size: -; CDR3: ASSPRVPGGSTEAF